Each of the 17 T cell receptor beta chains below was sequenced from the same sample in a study of T-cell reconstitution after alpha-beta-depleted transplantation in children. During its preparation, the TCRbeta library received unique molecular identifiers. TCRdb itself ran the PCR reads through MiXCR, one entry per CDR3 protein. The sample has a few hundred thousand distinct CDR3 sequences; about 17% are singletons. The sample consisted of PBMCs from the stem cell graft donor, taken from the stem cell graft. These receptors were obtained from a human donor who donated a stem cell graft to a child with acute lymphoblastic leukemia.

The gene calls are TRBV27 and TRBJ2-7; no definite D call. The V end lost 0 bases, the J end lost 0 bases, and 18 bases lay between the germline ends. The CDR3 totals 18 residues. CDR1 MNHEY and CDR2 SMNVEV come from the germline V gene (reference sequence). The chain's CDR3 is CASSLSAVEGAYSYEQYF. The CDR3 nucleotides are TGTGCCAGCAGTTTATCGGCCGTCGAAGGAGCCTACTCCTACGAGCAGTACTTC.

This clonotype was observed a handful of times. V gene TRBV12-3 or TRBV12-4 combines with J gene TRBJ2-7, with 7 bases matching TRBD1. J was trimmed by 6 bases and V by 3 bases; bases with no gene match: 8. This CDR3 region has 14 residues. Here the CDR3 DNA reads TGTGCCAGCAGTTTTGGAACAGGGGTCTCCGAGCAGTACTTC. This sequence encodes CASSFGTGVSEQYF.

This clonotype has a count of ten or more. The chain is built from TRBV24-1 and TRBJ2-1; TRBD2 matches 12 bases. The J segment lost 3 bases and the V segment lost 4 bases, leaving 3 bases of the junction unmatched. The CDR3 runs to 16 residues. In germline, CDR1 is KGHDR, CDR2 SFDVKD. CDR3 residues: CATSDRTSGNYNEQFF. DNA of the CDR3: TGTGCCACCAGTGACCGGACTAGCGGGAACTACAATGAGCAGTTCTTC.

J is TRBJ2-5 and V is TRBV3-1, with D uncertain. The V gene lost 6 bases and the J gene lost 13 bases, with 18 bases spanning the gap. The CDR3 is 12 residues long. Germline V gives CDR1 LGHDT, CDR2 YNNKEL (reference sequence). The CDR3 sequence is CASSPGPVTSYF. In DNA, the CDR3 is TGTGCCAGCAGTCCTGGACCTGTGACTTCGTACTTC.

This clonotype was seen more than once but under ten times. The V gene is TRBV19, the J gene TRBJ2-1; D perhaps matches TRBD2 (6 bases). This CDR3 comprises 13 residues. V lost 5 bases to trimming and J lost 3 bases, with 8 bases between them. Germline-derived CDR1 and CDR2 are LNHDA and SQIVND (reference sequence). CDR3 region: CASSVTSYNEQFF. The DNA for the CDR3 is TGTGCCAGTAGTGTGACTAGCTACAATGAGCAGTTCTTC.

The chain is built from TRBV24-1 and TRBJ2-2; 9 bases are a match to TRBD2. V shed 3 bases, J shed 3 bases, and the junction held 10 bases outside the gene matches. There are 18 residues in the CDR3. Germline assignment: CDR1 KGHDR and CDR2 SFDVKD. CDR3 region: CATSDRAIAGVDTGELFF. In DNA form, the CDR3 reads TGTGCCACCAGTGATCGAGCTATAGCGGGAGTTGACACCGGGGAGCTGTTTTTT.

This clonotype was counted between two and nine times. The chain employs TRBV25-1 and TRBJ2-7, with a possible D match to TRBD1 (6 bases). The length of the CDR3 is 15 residues. Germline-derived CDR1 and CDR2 are MGHDK and SYGVNS. With 0 bases removed from V and 1 base from J, the gap between germline ends came to 10 bases. The CDR3 coding sequence is TGTGCCAGCAGTGAATATGGGGGCGGGTCCTACGAGCAGTACTTC. Protein sequence: CASSEYGGGSYEQYF.

The CDR3 nucleotides read TGTGCCATGGGACAGGACAGCAATCAGCCCCAGCATTTT. Protein sequence: CAMGQDSNQPQHF. This sequence joins TRBV2 and TRBJ1-5; TRBD1 matches 8 bases. This CDR3 is 13 amino acids long. Per the germline V gene, CDR1 is SNHLY and CDR2 is FYNNEI. J gave up 1 base and V 10 bases, and 3 bases lay outside the gene matches. Full variable domain (remainder filled in from reference TRBV2 and TRBJ1-5): EPEVTQTPSHQVTQMGQEVILRCVPISNHLYFYWYRQILGQKVEFLVSFYNNEISEKSEIFDDQFSVERPDGSNFTLKIRSTKLEDSAMYFCAMGQDSNQPQHFGDGTRLSIL.

This clonotype was seen only a few times. The V and J genes are TRBV21-1 and TRBJ2-1. TRBV21-1 is termed a pseudogene. CDR3 length: 15 amino acids. CDR3 loop: CASSKGGGSYNEQFF. In nucleotides, the CDR3 is TGTGCCAGCAGCAAAGGTGGGGGCTCCTACAATGAGCAGTTCTTC.

This rearrangement joins TRBV20-1 to TRBJ2-1; the D is unclear. Germline values: CDR1 DFQATT, CDR2 SNEGSKA (reference sequence). V was trimmed by 0 bases and J by 3 bases, leaving 12 bases between them. The CDR3 runs to 15 residues. The chain's CDR3 is CSARDLSRGYNEQFF. In DNA form, the CDR3 reads TGCAGTGCTAGAGATCTCAGCCGAGGCTACAATGAGCAGTTCTTC.

A few counts support this clonotype. The rearrangement links TRBV12-3 or TRBV12-4 to TRBJ2-2; D unresolved. CDR3 length: 12 residues. The CDR3 loop is CALRPVSGELFF. For the CDR3, the DNA is TGTGCACTTCGTCCAGTTTCCGGGGAGCTGTTTTTT.

In its sample, this clonotype was seen a few times. The CDR3 region is CASSLSRGGRRFQETQYF. CDR3 bases: TGCGCCAGCAGCTTGAGCCGAGGGGGCAGGAGATTTCAAGAGACCCAGTACTTC. The chain uses TRBV5-1 and TRBJ2-5; 7 nucleotides align to TRBD1. The CDR3 consists of 18 residues. Germline CDR1 SGHRS, CDR2 YFSETQ. The trim removed 1 base at V and 2 bases at J, leaving 14 bases unmatched.

The genes are TRBV20-1 and TRBJ1-5; 10 bases are shared with TRBD1. Germline CDR1 and CDR2: DFQATT and SNEGSKA (reference sequence). This CDR3 contains 15 residues. Losses at the gene ends were 6 bases for V and 5 bases for J; bases not matched to a gene: 10. The CDR3 reads CSAPGTGALHQPQHF. The CDR3 DNA reads as TGCAGTGCGCCTGGGACAGGGGCTCTTCATCAGCCCCAGCATTTT.

The V and J genes are TRBV25-1 and TRBJ2-5; D may correspond to TRBD1 or TRBD2 (6 bases each). V lost 3 bases to trimming and J lost 5 bases, with 16 bases between them. From germline, CDR1 is MGHDK and CDR2 SYGVNS. The CDR3 runs to 15 residues. DNA of the CDR3: TGTGCCAGCAGTGAGAGAGGGGGGCCTGTTGAGACCCAGTACTTC. The encoded protein is CASSERGGPVETQYF.

This chain joins TRBV19 and TRBJ2-7; TRBD1 matches 10 bases. Trimming cost V 4 bases and J 2 bases; bases outside gene matches: 2. The CDR3 is made up of 14 amino acids. Germline V gives CDR1 LNHDA, CDR2 SQIVND (reference sequence). The CDR3 sequence is CASSTGTGAYEQYF. The DNA for the CDR3 is TGTGCCAGTAGTACCGGGACAGGGGCCTACGAGCAGTACTTC.

This clonotype turned up a few times. The gene calls are TRBV6-4 and TRBJ2-3; 7 nucleotides line up with TRBD1. The CDR3 has 15 residues. Unmatched junction bases numbered 8, after V lost 6 bases and J lost 2 bases. Germline CDR1 MRHNA, CDR2 SNTAGT. The CDR3 protein is CASRTGQLDTDTQYF. In DNA form, the CDR3 reads TGTGCCAGCAGAACGGGACAGCTAGACACAGATACGCAGTATTTT.

The chain employs TRBV6-1 and TRBJ1-5; D uncertain. This CDR3 comprises 13 residues. Germline CDR1 and CDR2: MNHNS and SASEGT. V lost 5 bases and J 6 bases, leaving 11 bases between the germline ends. The CDR3 loop reads CASSTQLGQPQHF. Here the CDR3 DNA reads TGTGCCAGCAGTACCCAGTTGGGTCAGCCCCAGCATTTT.